This entry lists 26 T cell receptor beta chains sequenced from one sample in a study of cytomegalovirus exposure and HLA in healthy donors listed by TCRdb under 2017. Library construction relied on the immunoSEQ multiplex PCR assay. For the multiplex PCR, a mixture combining 60 forward primers for TCR Vbeta segments and 13 reverse primers for TCR Jbeta segments was used. TCRdb re-hosts the immuneACCESS table, in-frame sequences only. Its copies lack some clones; in the studies checked, an unresolved V gene accounts for under half of them, and the cause for the rest is not known. A total of 100,000 or so clones appear in this sample, roughly 15% of them only once. The top ten clonotypes cover over 0.8% of the sample. The source material was PBMCs. The source of these receptors is a female donor in good health and CMV-seronegative.

This clone was detected only a few times. This rearrangement joins TRBV4-2 to TRBJ1-4, with a weak D call TRBD1 (5 bases). Germline lookup yields CDR1 LGHNA and CDR2 YNFKEQ. The V and J ends lost 2 bases and 15 bases respectively, with 25 bases between them. This CDR3 contains 16 residues. CDR3 sequence reads: CASSQPHGVPRGGLFF. DNA for the CDR3: TGTGCCAGCAGCCAACCCCATGGGGTCCCAAGGGGAGGGTTGTTTTTT.

The chain couples TRBV9 to TRBJ1-4, with a tentative D call TRBD1 (6 bases). Per the germline V gene, CDR1 is SGDLS and CDR2 is YYNGEE. V was clipped by 4 bases and J by 3 bases, with 13 bases between them. The CDR3 loop spans 15 amino acids. The CDR3 sequence is CASSYGQKPNEKLFF. The CDR3 region has the DNA TGTGCCAGCAGCTACGGACAGAAACCTAATGAAAAACTGTTTTTT.

This chain uses TRBV5-1 with TRBJ1-3, with a weak D call TRBD1 (6 bases). Germline assignment: CDR1 SGHRS and CDR2 YFSETQ. Deletions cut 4 bases from V and 4 bases from J, with 15 bases between. CDR3 length equals 15 residues. CDR3 loop: CASSKTGISGNTIYF. The DNA of the CDR3 is TGCGCCAGCAGCAAAACAGGGATTTCCGGAAACACCATATATTTT.

This clone turned up a few times. The chain employs TRBV19 and TRBJ1-5; D not certain. The CDR3 is made up of 12 amino acids. Germline CDR1 reads LNHDA; CDR2 reads SQIVND (reference sequence). V was pared by 6 bases and J by 3 bases, with 6 bases between. CDR3 DNA: TGTGCCAGTAGCGACAACAATCAGCCCCAGCATTTT. This translates into CASSDNNQPQHF.

Only a few counts were recorded for this clone. V usage is TRBV9 and J usage is TRBJ2-2, with 7 bases that match TRBD2. The V gene's germline CDR1 is SGDLS and CDR2 YYNGEE. The CDR3 has 15 amino acids. Unmatched junction bases numbered 8, after V lost 3 bases and J lost 6 bases. CDR3 sequence reads: CASSAGGRGAGELFF. Here the CDR3 DNA reads TGTGCCAGCAGCGCGGGGGGTCGGGGCGCCGGGGAGCTGTTTTTT.

This chain connects TRBV20-1 to TRBJ2-7, with D tentatively TRBD2 (5 bases). The length of the CDR3 is 11 residues. The V gene lost 3 bases and the J gene lost 9 bases, with 12 bases spanning the gap. Per germline, CDR1 DFQATT and CDR2 SNEGSKA (reference sequence). CDR3 coding DNA: TGCAGTGCTAGTAACGTTGAGGGGCAGTACTTC. The encoded protein is CSASNVEGQYF.

The table lists this clone with a few counts. J is TRBJ2-7 and V is TRBV30; possible D gene TRBD1, 6 bases. Trimming left V 0 bases short and J 3 bases short, with 6 bases between. Per the germline V gene, CDR1 is GTSNPN and CDR2 is SVGIG (reference sequence). The CDR3 sequence is 12 residues long. This chain's CDR3 is CAWSVQGYEQYF. CDR3 bases: TGTGCCTGGAGTGTACAGGGCTACGAGCAGTACTTC. Variable domain in full (rest from reference TRBV30 and TRBJ2-7): SQTIHQWPATLVQPVGSPLSLECTVEGTSNPNLYWYRQAAGRGLQLLFYSVGIGQISSEVPQNLSASRPQDRQFILSSKKLLLSDSGFYLCAWSVQGYEQYFGPGTRLTVT.

This clone was seen more than once but under ten times. The chain joins TRBV7-2 to TRBJ1-5; 9 bases are a match to TRBD1. Germline-derived CDR1 and CDR2 are SGHTA and FQGNSA. The V and J ends lost 5 bases and 6 bases, in that order; junction bases with no gene match: 5. The CDR3 has 14 residues. The CDR3 sequence: CASSRGQGSQPQHF. In DNA, the CDR3 is TGTGCCAGCAGCCGGGGACAGGGTAGTCAGCCCCAGCATTTT.

The DNA of the CDR3 is TGTGCCAGCAGCTCGGCAGGGTCGGTCACTGAAGCTTTCTTT. Translating it yields CASSSAGSVTEAFF. This rearrangement joins TRBV13 to TRBJ1-1, with D perhaps matching TRBD1 (5 bases). Germline lookup yields CDR1 PRHDT and CDR2 FYEKMQ (reference sequence). The CDR3 has 14 residues. Trimming stripped 4 bases from V and 4 bases from J, with 13 bases between. Using reference TRBV13 and TRBJ1-1 for the parts outside the CDR3, the full variable domain is AAGVIQSPRHLIKEKRETATLKCYPIPRHDTVYWYQQGPGQDPQFLISFYEKMQSDKGSIPDRFSAQQFSDYHSELNMSSLELGDSALYFCASSSAGSVTEAFFGQGTRLTVV.

This chain connects TRBV2 to TRBJ1-6; D perhaps matches TRBD1 (6 bases). CDR3 length: 16 amino acids. V was pared by 5 bases and J by 0 bases, with 11 bases between. Germline lookup yields CDR1 SNHLY and CDR2 FYNNEI. CDR3 DNA: TGTGCCAGCAGTCAGGACAGAGCCTCCTATAATTCACCCCTCCACTTT. It specifies CASSQDRASYNSPLHF.

This clone was seen a few times. V usage is TRBV7-3 and J usage is TRBJ2-3; D may be TRBD1 (6 bases). This CDR3 comprises 16 residues. In germline, CDR1 is SGHTA, CDR2 FQGTGA. Trimming removed 1 base at V and 6 bases at J, with 17 bases between. CDR3 nucleotides: TGTGCCAGCAGCTTAAGCTGGGCACAGGGTAAGGATACGCAGTATTTT. It yields the protein CASSLSWAQGKDTQYF.

V usage is TRBV19 and J usage is TRBJ2-6, with TRBD1 matching 9 bases. After removal of 10 bases from V and 0 bases from J, the junction contained 7 bases not matched to a gene. The CDR3 extends over 16 amino acids. Germline CDR1 reads LNHDA; CDR2 reads SQIVND (reference sequence). The DNA for the CDR3 is TGTGCCATCGGGACAGGGTGGAGCTCTGGGGCCAACGTCCTGACTTTC. It specifies CAIGTGWSSGANVLTF.

The genes are TRBV29-1 and TRBJ2-1, with 14 bases aligning to TRBD2. Germline V gives CDR1 SQVTM, CDR2 ANQGSEA. The CDR3 length is 14 residues. J lost 6 bases, V lost 4 bases, and 2 bases had no gene match. CDR3 bases: TGCAGCGTTGGGGGGACTAGCGGGAGCAATGAGCAGTTCTTC. Translation: CSVGGTSGSNEQFF.

The rearrangement uses TRBV29-1 and TRBJ2-1, with TRBD2 as a possible D gene (6 bases). Trimming pared 6 bases from V and 9 bases from J, leaving 15 bases between. CDR1 is SQVTM, CDR2 ANQGSEA, per germline. CDR3 length equals 12 residues. This chain's CDR3 is CSVRDSLSEQFF. In nucleotides, the CDR3 is TGCAGCGTAAGGGACTCCCTGTCTGAGCAGTTCTTC.

The J gene is TRBJ2-7, the V gene TRBV28, with 14 bases that match TRBD2. J lost 5 bases, V lost 1 base, and 13 bases had no gene match. The V gene's germline CDR1 is MDHEN and CDR2 SYDVKM. CDR3 size: 19 residues. This chain's CDR3 is CASSLYGGLAGGPPHEQYF. In DNA form, the CDR3 reads TGTGCCAGCAGTTTATACGGAGGACTAGCGGGAGGCCCCCCCCACGAGCAGTACTTC.

This rearrangement joins TRBV7-2 to TRBJ2-2; D not certain. V dropped 5 bases and J dropped 0 bases, with 7 bases sitting between them. The CDR3 contains 14 residues. Germline CDR1 is SGHTA and CDR2 is FQGNSA. CDR3 DNA: TGTGCCAGCAGCCGCACAACGAACACCGGGGAGCTGTTTTTT. Its protein is CASSRTTNTGELFF. Based on the CDR3 plus reference TRBV7-2 and TRBJ2-2, the full variable domain is GAGVSQSPSNKVTEKGKDVELRCDPISGHTALYWYRQSLGQGLEFLIYFQGNSAPDKSGLPSDRFSAERTGGSVSTLTIQRTQQEDSAVYLCASSRTTNTGELFFGEGSRLTVL.

This clone was counted between two and nine times. The rearrangement joins TRBV5-1 to TRBJ2-1, with D unclear. The V and J ends lost 0 bases and 0 bases respectively, with 10 bases between them. The CDR3 is 16 residues long. In germline, CDR1 is SGHRS, CDR2 YFSETQ. As DNA, the CDR3 is TGCGCCAGCAGCTTGGCGGTCTCCCGCTCCTACAATGAGCAGTTCTTC. This codes for CASSLAVSRSYNEQFF.

In its sample, this clone was seen a few times. The rearrangement uses TRBV5-8 and TRBJ1-2; D remains ambiguous. Germline V CDR1 and CDR2: SGHTS, YDEGEE. This CDR3 is built from 13 residues. V was shortened by 0 bases and J by 3 bases, with 6 bases between the two germline ends. The CDR3 protein is CASSLAVDYGYTF. The CDR3 nucleotides read TGTGCCAGCAGCTTGGCGGTGGACTATGGCTACACCTTC.

The chain links TRBV2 to TRBJ2-7, with 8 bases lining up with TRBD2. CDR1 is SNHLY, CDR2 FYNNEI, per germline. Trimming at V came to 6 bases and at J to 3 bases, leaving 4 bases not matched to a gene. There are 13 residues in the CDR3. The CDR3 loop reads CASRRGVHYEQYF. The CDR3 bases are TGTGCCAGCAGGCGGGGGGTCCACTACGAGCAGTACTTC.

Only a few counts were recorded for this clone. The chain has TRBV27 and TRBJ2-3; D unresolved. Germline CDR1 and CDR2: MNHEY and SMNVEV (reference sequence). There are 13 residues in the CDR3. V lost 0 bases, J lost 7 bases, and 8 bases lay in between. This chain's CDR3 is CASSLSSVHTQYF. In nucleotides, the CDR3 is TGTGCCAGCAGTTTATCCTCGGTTCATACGCAGTATTTT.

This clone occurred a few times. V gene TRBV6-4 combines with J gene TRBJ2-3; TRBD2 matches at 8 bases. Germline loops: CDR1 MRHNA, CDR2 SNTAGT. This CDR3 is 15 amino acids long. The ends lost 4 bases at V and 2 bases at J; junction bases unmatched: 5. CDR3 amino acids: CASSVLAGTTDTQYF. For the CDR3, the DNA is TGTGCCAGCAGTGTATTAGCGGGAACCACAGATACGCAGTATTTT.

This clone was observed a few times. The chain has TRBV7-9 and TRBJ2-1; TRBD2 is a possible D gene (5 bases). The CDR3 has 14 amino acids. V was pared by 5 bases and J by 1 base, with 9 bases between. The germline V gene encodes CDR1 SEHNR and CDR2 FQNEAQ (reference sequence). CDR3 DNA: TGTGCCAGCAGCAAAGCGGAATCCTACAATGAGCAGTTCTTC. Translating it yields CASSKAESYNEQFF.

The chain links TRBV6-1 to TRBJ2-5; 14 bases map to TRBD2. Germline V gene data show CDR1 as MNHNS and CDR2 as SASEGT. The ends lost 2 bases at V and 2 bases at J; junction bases unmatched: 7. The CDR3 extends over 18 amino acids. This CDR3 reads CASSEWGLAGDWQETQYF. CDR3 DNA sequence: TGTGCCAGCAGTGAATGGGGACTAGCGGGAGATTGGCAAGAGACCCAGTACTTC.

This clone was seen only a few times. This chain uses TRBV5-1 with TRBJ1-2; D may be TRBD1 (6 bases). Trimming took 4 bases from V and 1 from J, leaving 11 bases between them. CDR3 size: 14 residues. Germline CDR1 is SGHRS and CDR2 is YFSETQ. The CDR3 spells CASSARQVNYGYTF. In nucleotides, the CDR3 is TGCGCCAGCAGCGCCCGACAGGTTAACTATGGCTACACCTTC.

The chain couples TRBV13 to TRBJ2-5; D perhaps matches TRBD1 (7 bases). V lost 6 bases to trimming and J lost 3 bases, with 17 bases between them. CDR1 and CDR2 from the germline V gene are PRHDT and FYEKMQ (reference sequence). The CDR3 runs 15 residues. CDR3 in DNA: TGTGCCAGCAGTTCTGACAGGGAGGAAAAAGAGACCCAGTACTTC. Residues: CASSSDREEKETQYF. The complete variable domain, with remaining parts taken from reference TRBV13 and TRBJ2-5, reads AAGVIQSPRHLIKEKRETATLKCYPIPRHDTVYWYQQGPGQDPQFLISFYEKMQSDKGSIPDRFSAQQFSDYHSELNMSSLELGDSALYFCASSSDREEKETQYFGPGTRLLVL.

This clone appeared a few times. This sequence joins TRBV7-9 and TRBJ2-2; no clear D. V was pared by 5 bases and J by 6 bases, with 13 bases between. Germline V gives CDR1 SEHNR, CDR2 FQNEAQ (reference sequence). The CDR3 runs 14 residues. The CDR3 DNA sequence: TGTGCCAGCAGCCCCCGGCAGGTGGCCGGGGAGCTGTTTTTT. It translates to CASSPRQVAGELFF.